These 32 T cell receptor beta chains were sequenced from one sample in a study of neoadjuvant nivolumab and ipilimumab in lung cancer. Produced via immunoSEQ multiplex PCR; TCRdb's table is partial and in-frame only. The sample consists of 15,000 to 20,000 clones, more than 65% of them appearing once. Sample: tumor tissue, taken after neoadjuvant nivolumab, alone or with ipilimumab, at or shortly before surgery. Receptors were obtained from an adult with non-small cell lung cancer.

The chain uses TRBV10-1 and TRBJ1-1, with D possibly being TRBD1 (6 bases). The CDR3 has 16 residues. Germline V lookup: CDR1 WNHNN, CDR2 SYGVQD (reference sequence). The germline V and J ends were trimmed by 3 bases and 1 base, with 15 bases remaining between them. The CDR3 region has the DNA TGCGCCAGCAGTGACCCCATCCTGGACAGGAACACTGAAGCTTTCTTT. Translation: CASSDPILDRNTEAFF.

The gene calls are TRBV7-2 and TRBJ2-1; D is uncertain. CDR3 size: 18 residues. Germline CDR1 is SGHTA and CDR2 is FQGNSA. Trimming cost V 5 bases and J 1 base, with 21 bases left between them. CDR3 sequence reads: CASSLPRGYQLSYNEQFF. In nucleotides, the CDR3 is TGTGCCAGCAGCCTTCCCCGTGGGTACCAACTGTCCTACAATGAGCAGTTCTTC.

The chain is built from TRBV4-2 and TRBJ2-4; TRBD2 aligns across 8 bases. Looked up from germline, CDR1 is LGHNA and CDR2 is YNFKEQ. Trimming at V came to 4 bases and at J to 0 bases, leaving 14 bases not matched to a gene. This CDR3 contains 19 residues. The CDR3 here is CASSPHPSLAVEAKNIQYF. The CDR3 nucleotides are TGTGCCAGCAGCCCCCATCCCTCACTAGCGGTAGAAGCCAAAAACATTCAGTACTTC.

Here the CDR3 DNA reads TGCGCCAGCAGCTTGGTAGCGGTCAACACCGGGGAGCTGTTTTTT. Protein sequence: CASSLVAVNTGELFF. This rearrangement joins TRBV5-1 to TRBJ2-2; possible D gene TRBD2, 6 bases. Germline loops: CDR1 SGHRS, CDR2 YFSETQ. V was cut by 0 bases and J by 2 bases, with 8 bases left in between. The CDR3 runs 15 residues.

This clone was detected only once. The rearrangement uses TRBV4-2 and TRBJ2-1; D is ambiguous. With 3 bases removed from V and 7 bases from J, the gap between germline ends came to 10 bases. The length of the CDR3 is 13 residues. Germline V gives CDR1 LGHNA, CDR2 YNFKEQ. The CDR3 DNA sequence: TGTGCCAGCAGCCAGGTCGCCCCGAATGAGCAGTTCTTC. Translated, it gives CASSQVAPNEQFF.

This clone has just one count. The chain joins TRBV7-9 to TRBJ1-1, with D tentatively TRBD1 (5 bases). This CDR3 is built from 14 residues. Germline CDR1 and CDR2: SEHNR and FQNEAQ (reference sequence). V lost 5 bases and J 7 bases, leaving 17 bases between the germline ends. CDR3 in DNA: TGTGCCAGCAGCCCCGGGGCAGGGAACGTTGAAGCTTTCTTT. Translation: CASSPGAGNVEAFF. The variable domain in full, completed from reference TRBV7-9 and TRBJ1-1, reads DTGVSQNPRHKITKRGQNVTFRCDPISEHNRLYWYRQTLGQGPEFLTYFQNEAQLEKSRLLSDRFSAERPKGSFSTLEIQRTEQGDSAMYLCASSPGAGNVEAFFGQGTRLTVV.

This rearrangement joins TRBV7-9 to TRBJ1-1; no firm D call. This CDR3 spans 15 amino acids. V was trimmed by 4 bases and J by 0 bases, leaving 12 bases between them. The germline V gene has CDR1 SEHNR and CDR2 FQNEAQ (reference sequence). The CDR3 DNA sequence: TGTGCCAGCAGCTCCGGAGGAGGCGTGAACACTGAAGCTTTCTTT. This encodes CASSSGGGVNTEAFF. The full variable domain, with the rest looked up from reference TRBV7-9 and TRBJ1-1, is DTGVSQNPRHKITKRGQNVTFRCDPISEHNRLYWYRQTLGQGPEFLTYFQNEAQLEKSRLLSDRFSAERPKGSFSTLEIQRTEQGDSAMYLCASSSGGGVNTEAFFGQGTRLTVV.

The chain links TRBV27 to TRBJ2-1; 13 bases agree with TRBD2. From germline, CDR1 is MNHEY and CDR2 SMNVEV (reference sequence). V lost 7 bases and J lost 6; bases outside the gene matches: 9. The CDR3 is made up of 16 amino acids. The CDR3 nucleotides read TGTGCCAGCACCATACTAGCGGGAGGGCTCGGCAATGAGCAGTTCTTC. It translates to CASTILAGGLGNEQFF.

The gene calls are TRBV7-3 and TRBJ1-2, with 7 bases that match TRBD1. CDR3 length: 14 residues. Germline assignment: CDR1 SGHTA and CDR2 FQGTGA. The ends lost 6 bases at V and 5 bases at J; junction bases unmatched: 9. CDR3 sequence: CASSPGQSFYGYTF. As DNA, the CDR3 is TGTGCCAGCAGTCCGGGACAGTCGTTTTATGGCTACACCTTC.

On this clone: Other DNA sequences from this sample encode an identical CDR3 as well. The V call is TRBV4-1, the J call TRBJ2-6; either TRBD1 or TRBD2 may supply D (5 bases each). The CDR3 loop spans 17 amino acids. V was clipped by 0 bases and J by 0 bases, with 9 bases between them. Germline CDR1 MGHRA, CDR2 YSYEKL. The CDR3 region has the DNA TGCGCCAGCAGCCAAGAGGGGGTCCTCTCTGGGGCCAACGTCCTGACTTTC. The encoded protein is CASSQEGVLSGANVLTF.

This clone occurred once. The chain is built from TRBV7-9 and TRBJ1-1, with D unresolved. The V gene's germline CDR1 is SEHNR and CDR2 FQNEAQ (reference sequence). V was cut by 5 bases and J by 6 bases, with 13 bases left in between. The CDR3 loop spans 13 amino acids. This chain's CDR3 is CASSLKLGAEAFF. The CDR3 nucleotides are TGTGCCAGCAGCCTAAAATTGGGCGCTGAAGCTTTCTTT.

The V and J genes are TRBV11-1 and TRBJ2-1; D is unresolved. This CDR3 has 15 residues. V was pared by 0 bases and J by 0 bases, with 6 bases between. Germline CDR1 reads SGHAT; CDR2 reads FQDESV (reference sequence). The CDR3 DNA reads TGTGCCAGCAGCTTAGCGGGCAGCTCCTACAATGAGCAGTTCTTC. Translating gives CASSLAGSSYNEQFF.

The J gene is TRBJ1-3, the V gene TRBV14; D remains unclear. Germline V CDR1 and CDR2: SGHDN, FVKESK. Trimming pared 8 bases from V and 0 bases from J, leaving 8 bases between. This CDR3 has 13 residues. The CDR3 DNA reads as TGTGCCAGCCGGGCCAACTCTGGAAACACCATATATTTT. This encodes CASRANSGNTIYF. The full variable domain, completed using reference TRBV14 and TRBJ1-3, is EAGVTQFPSHSVIEKGQTVTLRCDPISGHDNLYWYRRVMGKEIKFLLHFVKESKQDESGMPNNRFLAERTGGTYSTLKVQPAELEDSGVYFCASRANSGNTIYFGEGSWLTVV.

This chain uses TRBV11-1 with TRBJ2-2; D not certain. Germline CDR1 and CDR2: SGHAT and FQDESV (reference sequence). The CDR3 totals 13 residues. The ends were cut back, 4 bases at V and 2 bases at J, with 5 bases in the middle. The DNA for the CDR3 is TGTGCCAGCAGCTGGCAAAACACCGGGGAGCTGTTTTTT. Translated, it gives CASSWQNTGELFF.

CDR3 in amino acids: CASSQEGHNQPQHF. CDR3 coding DNA: TGTGCCAGCAGCCAAGAAGGACACAATCAGCCCCAGCATTTT. The rearrangement joins TRBV4-2 to TRBJ1-5; D might be TRBD1 (5 bases). V was shortened by 0 bases and J by 3 bases, with 6 bases between the two germline ends. Germline loops: CDR1 LGHNA, CDR2 YNFKEQ. The CDR3 extends over 14 amino acids.

The rearrangement uses TRBV5-8 and TRBJ2-7, with TRBD2 identical over 12 bases. CDR1 is SGHTS and CDR2 is YDEGEE in the germline V gene. This CDR3 is built from 15 residues. J was trimmed by 7 bases and V by 4 bases; bases with no gene match: 9. Written as DNA, the CDR3 is TGTGCCAGCAGCCCCCGACTAGCGGGAGTGAAAGAGCAGTACTTC. Its protein product is CASSPRLAGVKEQYF.

This clone was observed a single time. The chain combines TRBV11-2 with TRBJ2-1; 13 bases match TRBD2. V shed 5 bases, J shed 6 bases, and the junction held 4 bases outside the gene matches. CDR1 is SGHAT and CDR2 is FQNNGV in the germline V gene. The CDR3 is 15 amino acids. The CDR3 region has the DNA TGTGCCAGCAGCAAACTAGCGGGAGGGGGCAATGAGCAGTTCTTC. Translation gives CASSKLAGGGNEQFF.

J is TRBJ2-7 and V is TRBV11-2, with D perhaps matching TRBD1 (6 bases). The length of the CDR3 is 13 residues. Looked up from germline, CDR1 is SGHAT and CDR2 is FQNNGV. Trimming took off 6 bases at V and 7 bases at J, with 16 bases between the two ends. Written as DNA, the CDR3 is TGTGCCAGCAGACAACTAATCAGGGGTGAGCAGTACTTC. Encoded protein: CASRQLIRGEQYF.

The V gene is TRBV5-6, the J gene TRBJ2-2, with D unresolved. The V end was cut by 1 base, the J end by 4 bases, with 11 bases between. In germline, CDR1 is SGHDT, CDR2 YYEEEE. The CDR3 is 15 residues long. CDR3 region: CASSLLPLGTGELFF. In nucleotides, the CDR3 is TGTGCCAGCAGCTTGCTGCCCCTCGGCACCGGGGAGCTGTTTTTT. Full variable domain (missing parts from reference TRBV5-6 and TRBJ2-2): DAGVTQSPTHLIKTRGQQVTLRCSPKSGHDTVSWYQQALGQGPQFIFQYYEEEERQRGNFPDRFSGHQFPNYSSELNVNALLLGDSALYLCASSLLPLGTGELFFGEGSRLTVL.

The gene calls are TRBV29-1 and TRBJ2-1; 8 bases are shared with TRBD1. CDR1 is SQVTM and CDR2 is ANQGSEA in the germline V gene. V gave up 7 bases and J gave up 4 bases; unmatched junction bases: 9. The CDR3 sequence is 14 residues long. The CDR3 sequence: CSGDDRGVYNEQFF. CDR3 DNA sequence: TGCAGCGGAGATGACAGGGGCGTATACAATGAGCAGTTCTTC.

The rearrangement links TRBV14 to TRBJ1-1, with unresolved D. Between the trimmed V and J ends, which lost 0 bases and 6 bases, there was a span of 8 bases. The CDR3 totals 13 residues. Germline values: CDR1 SGHDN, CDR2 FVKESK. DNA for the CDR3: TGTGCCAGCAGCCAAGATCCCGAATCTGAAGCTTTCTTT. Its protein product is CASSQDPESEAFF.

The chain is built from TRBV20-1 and TRBJ1-5, with D possibly being TRBD1 (5 bases). The germline V and J ends were trimmed by 6 bases and 12 bases, with 15 bases remaining between them. The CDR3 runs 11 residues. Germline V gene lookup returns CDR1 DFQATT and CDR2 SNEGSKA (reference sequence). CDR3 in amino acids: CSAQEGDSQHF. The CDR3 DNA reads as TGCAGTGCCCAGGAGGGCGACAGCCAGCATTTT.

This chain connects TRBV4-2 to TRBJ2-2, with TRBD1 matching 8 bases. Germline CDR1 reads LGHNA; CDR2 reads YNFKEQ. The CDR3 consists of 16 residues. The V segment lost 3 bases and the J segment 7 bases; nucleotides outside the gene matches: 10. CDR3 sequence reads: CASSHLSTGADGELFF. The CDR3 bases are TGTGCCAGCAGCCATCTCTCGACAGGGGCGGACGGGGAGCTGTTTTTT.

The chain employs TRBV2 and TRBJ2-3; TRBD1 agrees at 7 bases. CDR3 size: 14 residues. Germline V gives CDR1 SNHLY, CDR2 FYNNEI. V dropped 8 bases and J dropped 1; count of bases not matched to a gene: 6. The CDR3 coding sequence is TGTGCCAGCCGAAACGGACAGGGCACAGATACGCAGTATTTT. Translation gives CASRNGQGTDTQYF.

In its sample, this clone was seen once. The chain uses TRBV2 and TRBJ2-1, with D perhaps TRBD1 (5 bases). This CDR3 comprises 12 residues. CDR1 SNHLY and CDR2 FYNNEI come from the germline V gene. V lost 6 bases to trimming and J lost 12 bases, with 15 bases between them. CDR3 region: CASRLSLGPQFF. CDR3 DNA: TGTGCCAGCAGACTAAGTCTGGGGCCGCAGTTCTTC.

CDR3 sequence (DNA): TGCGCCAGCAGCCAGGGGACAGGGGGCTACGAGCAGTACTTC. Translation: CASSQGTGGYEQYF. This rearrangement joins TRBV5-1 to TRBJ2-7; 11 nucleotides match TRBD1. Germline V gene data show CDR1 as SGHRS and CDR2 as YFSETQ. The CDR3 is 14 amino acids. J lost 3 bases, V lost 4 bases, and 3 bases had no gene match.

The V and J genes are TRBV19 and TRBJ1-5; possibly TRBD1 for D (6 bases). The CDR3 spans 14 residues. The germline V gene has CDR1 LNHDA and CDR2 SQIVND (reference sequence). Trimming stripped 5 bases from V and 7 bases from J, with 15 bases between. Here the CDR3 DNA reads TGTGCCAGTAGTTCCCCGGGGGGGCGGCAGCCCCAGCATTTT. It yields the protein CASSSPGGRQPQHF.

This clone came up a few times. The chain recombines TRBV2 with TRBJ2-1; TRBD2 matches at 7 bases. CDR3 length equals 13 residues. Per the germline V gene, CDR1 is SNHLY and CDR2 is FYNNEI. The ends lost 2 bases at V and 13 bases at J; junction bases unmatched: 8. This CDR3 is CASSESQWEGQFF. Written as DNA, the CDR3 is TGTGCCAGCAGTGAATCTCAGTGGGAGGGCCAGTTCTTC.

The CDR3 bases are TGCGCCAGCAGTGTACAGGGTGGGCAGCCCCAGCATTTT. The encoded protein is CASSVQGGQPQHF. The rearrangement uses TRBV10-2 and TRBJ1-5, with a weak D call TRBD1 (6 bases). The CDR3 is 13 amino acids. Germline CDR1 and CDR2: WSHSY and SAAADI. The ends were cut back, 4 bases at V and 7 bases at J, with 11 bases in the middle.

The V gene is TRBV6-5, the J gene TRBJ2-6, with D possibly matching TRBD1 (6 bases). CDR1 and CDR2 (germline): MNHEY, SVGAGI. The CDR3 is 16 amino acids. Trimming left V 1 base short and J 1 base short, with 8 bases between. In DNA, the CDR3 is TGTGCCAGCAGTTACTTAACAGGGTCTGGGGCCAACGTCCTGACTTTC. Translating gives CASSYLTGSGANVLTF.

The chain is built from TRBV7-8 and TRBJ2-1, with TRBD2 as a possible D gene (5 bases). V lost 8 bases, J lost 5 bases, and 13 bases lay in between. Germline values: CDR1 SGHVS, CDR2 FQNEAQ. This CDR3 is built from 13 residues. The CDR3 region has the DNA TGTGCCAGCGATACGGACGGGGACAATGAGCAGTTCTTC. Translation gives CASDTDGDNEQFF.

The chain is built from TRBV5-1 and TRBJ1-5; 7 bases align to TRBD1. In germline, CDR1 is SGHRS, CDR2 YFSETQ. The ends lost 4 bases at V and 3 bases at J; junction bases unmatched: 7. This CDR3 is 15 amino acids long. The CDR3, as DNA: TGCGCCAGCAGCCCAGGGACAGCCGCCAATCAGCCCCAGCATTTT. Amino acids: CASSPGTAANQPQHF.